This T cell receptor beta chain was recorded in a study of regulatory dendritic cells for organ transplantation. Study-wide results and caveats: Between individuals, the alloreactive memory CD8+ T cell pool differed considerably. Resting memory CD8+ T cells held the most alloreactive clonotypes.

Assay: immunoSEQ multiplex PCR; the TCRdb copy retains only in-frame clones and omits some. Of 25,000 to 35,000 clones in the sample, roughly 85% were seen once. The CDR3 extends over 16 amino acids. Germline V lookup: CDR1 MNHNY, CDR2 SVGAGI (reference sequence). After removal of 2 bases from V and 3 bases from J, the junction contained 7 bases not matched to a gene. This clone was seen more than once but under ten times. Its antigen is undetermined. The chain carries TRBV6-6 and TRBJ2-7; TRBD2 agrees at 10 bases. Input material: memory CD4+ T cells from blood. Specified subset: CD45RO+ memory T cells. The receptor comes from a human donor in good health. CDR3 in amino acids: CASSYTPWTSGYEQYF. As DNA, the CDR3 is TGTGCCAGCAGTTACACTCCATGGACTAGCGGCTACGAGCAGTACTTC.